The entry below gives a single T cell receptor (beta chain) sequence along with its context. Source study methods: Reference gene primers were amplified, and this amplification served to estimate nucleated cell counts. The table came from immunoSEQ multiplex PCR; TCRdb's copy has only in-frame clones and leaves some out. The V and J calls and clone size were taken over from that table, and D and trimming were inferred from the DNA. The repertoire has about 210,000 clones, roughly 75% of them found once; the top ten carry approximately 6.6%. This sample is part of a study of blood T cell repertoires in COVID-19. Whole-study context: The United States, Italy and Spain provided the acute and convalescent COVID-19 samples. T cells, B-cell-depleted T cells, or PBMCs provided the cDNA or gDNA that served as material.

The sample was peripheral blood. The source of this sequence is a woman between 65 and 79 years old with acute or convalescent COVID-19.

The CDR3 loop is CASSNRGTNTGELFF. The DNA for the CDR3 is TGTGCCAGCAGCAACCGGGGGACGAACACCGGGGAGCTGTTTTTT. V usage is TRBV3-1 (or the pseudogene TRBV3-2) and J usage is TRBJ2-2, with a tentative D call TRBD2 (6 bases). Trimming stripped 5 bases from V and 0 bases from J, with 10 bases between. Germline V CDR1 and CDR2: LGHDT, YNNKEL (reference sequence). The CDR3 length is 15 residues.